These 13 T cell receptor beta chains were sequenced from one sample in a study of blood T cell repertoires in COVID-19. TCRdb's table, derived via immunoSEQ multiplex PCR, lists solely in-frame clones and lacks some. The profile shows some 170,000 clones, 82% of them singletons. Material: peripheral blood. The source of these receptors is a woman in her seventies with acute or convalescent COVID-19.

This clone was counted only a few times. This rearrangement joins TRBV5-4 to TRBJ2-3; 7 bases line up with TRBD1. Trimming took 4 bases from V and 0 from J; bases not matched to a gene: 8. The V gene's germline CDR1 is SGHNT and CDR2 YYREEE (reference sequence). This CDR3 contains 16 residues. The CDR3 DNA reads as TGTGCCAGCAGCCGGGTGGGGACAGCCAGCACAGATACGCAGTATTTT. This codes for CASSRVGTASTDTQYF.

The chain combines TRBV3-1 (or the pseudogene TRBV3-2) with TRBJ1-1; TRBD1 might be the D (5 bases). This CDR3 has 15 amino acids. Germline CDR1 reads LGHDT; CDR2 reads YNNKEL (reference sequence). With 7 bases removed from V and 4 bases from J, the gap between germline ends came to 19 bases. The CDR3 DNA is TGTGCCAGCACCCGAGGGGAGGGTTCAGGCACTGAAGCTTTCTTT. Translating it yields CASTRGEGSGTEAFF.

The rearrangement links TRBV5-1 to TRBJ2-7; TRBD1 matches 9 bases. The CDR3 is made up of 14 amino acids. V dropped 1 base and J dropped 2; count of bases not matched to a gene: 1. Looked up from germline, CDR1 is SGHRS and CDR2 is YFSETQ. Here the CDR3 DNA reads TGCGCCAGCAGCTTGAACAGGGGGCCCTACGAGCAGTACTTC. This translates into CASSLNRGPYEQYF. The full variable domain, completed using reference TRBV5-1 and TRBJ2-7, is KAGVTQTPRYLIKTRGQQVTLSCSPISGHRSVSWYQQTPGQGLQFLFEYFSETQRNKGNFPGRFSGRQFSNSRSEMNVSTLELGDSALYLCASSLNRGPYEQYFGPGTRLTVT.

The J gene is TRBJ2-5, the V gene TRBV28; D may be TRBD1 (5 bases). Trimming cost V 4 bases and J 3 bases, with 33 bases left between them. The CDR3 extends over 21 amino acids. CDR1 MDHEN and CDR2 SYDVKM come from the germline V gene. The CDR3 sequence: CASSSFGAPPGNGKLKETQYF. The CDR3 DNA reads TGTGCCAGCAGTTCCTTTGGGGCCCCCCCTGGGAACGGAAAGTTAAAAGAGACCCAGTACTTC.

This clone was detected only a few times. J is TRBJ1-6 and V is TRBV23-1; a weak D match, TRBD1 (5 bases). TRBV23-1 carries the ORF label, with uncertain function. The CDR3 spans 13 residues. V shed 9 bases and J shed 8 bases, with 14 bases lying between them. The CDR3 region is CARRGRVDSPLHF. DNA for the CDR3: TGCGCCAGGAGAGGCAGGGTTGATTCACCCCTCCACTTT.

This clone was counted once. CDR3 sequence: CASSISRQGETQYF. The CDR3 region has the DNA TGTGCCAGTAGTATAAGTCGGCAGGGAGAGACCCAGTACTTC. The chain uses TRBV19 and TRBJ2-5; D is possibly TRBD1 (5 bases). V shed 2 bases and J shed 4 bases, with 11 bases lying between them. CDR1 LNHDA and CDR2 SQIVND come from the germline V gene (reference sequence). The CDR3 is made up of 14 amino acids.

The chain is built from TRBV23-1 and TRBJ2-1; D is perhaps TRBD2 (6 bases). TRBV23-1 is an ORF, with its function uncertain. Trimming shortened V by 1 base and J by 0 bases, and 13 bases separated the two germline ends. CDR3 length equals 17 residues. CDR3 in DNA: TGCGCCAGCAGTCAATTAGCTAGCGAGAACTCCTACAATGAGCAGTTCTTC. Translation gives CASSQLASENSYNEQFF.

This chain connects TRBV29-1 to TRBJ2-1; weak D call: TRBD1 (6 bases). CDR3 length equals 14 residues. V dropped 7 bases and J dropped 0 bases, with 13 bases sitting between them. Germline values: CDR1 SQVTM, CDR2 ANQGSEA. The chain's CDR3 is CSGRQARSYNEQFF. The DNA of the CDR3 is TGCAGCGGAAGACAGGCCCGCTCCTACAATGAGCAGTTCTTC.

This clone was recorded a few times. The chain is built from TRBV19 and TRBJ1-5, with D hard to call. V lost 5 bases to trimming and J lost 1 base, with 15 bases between them. The CDR3 has 16 residues. The germline gives CDR1 LNHDA, CDR2 SQIVND (reference sequence). The CDR3 sequence: CASSPGGWRSNQPQHF. As DNA, the CDR3 is TGTGCCAGTAGTCCCGGTGGCTGGCGGAGCAATCAGCCCCAGCATTTT.

Only one count was recorded for this clone. The chain couples TRBV5-1 to TRBJ2-3, with 10 bases aligning to TRBD1. The germline V gene has CDR1 SGHRS and CDR2 YFSETQ. V lost 4 bases and J lost 0; bases outside the gene matches: 5. CDR3 size: 16 residues. CDR3 sequence reads: CASSILGQGSTDTQYF. For the CDR3, the DNA is TGCGCCAGCAGCATCCTGGGACAGGGGAGCACAGATACGCAGTATTTT.

The rearrangement links TRBV5-1 to TRBJ1-1; 7 bases agree with TRBD1. Germline V gene sequence: CDR1 SGHRS, CDR2 YFSETQ. The junction had 9 bases not matched to a gene; V was cut back by 6 bases and J by 4 bases. This CDR3 is 14 amino acids long. Here the CDR3 reads CASTGGQASTEAFF. Written as DNA, the CDR3 is TGCGCCAGCACCGGAGGACAGGCCAGCACTGAAGCTTTCTTT.

The chain is built from TRBV28 and TRBJ2-1; 8 bases map to TRBD1. V was clipped by 7 bases and J by 5 bases; unmatched bases: 7. This CDR3 contains 14 residues. Germline CDR1 reads MDHEN; CDR2 reads SYDVKM. The CDR3 reads CASMRDRLDNEQFF. The CDR3 DNA reads TGTGCCAGCATGAGGGACAGGTTAGACAATGAGCAGTTCTTC.

The chain recombines TRBV28 with TRBJ2-1; the D is unclear. V shed 7 bases and J shed 6 bases, with 7 bases lying between them. The germline V gene has CDR1 MDHEN and CDR2 SYDVKM. This CDR3 spans 11 amino acids. CDR3 region: CASTLLNEQFF. CDR3 sequence (DNA): TGTGCCAGCACCCTTCTCAATGAGCAGTTCTTC.